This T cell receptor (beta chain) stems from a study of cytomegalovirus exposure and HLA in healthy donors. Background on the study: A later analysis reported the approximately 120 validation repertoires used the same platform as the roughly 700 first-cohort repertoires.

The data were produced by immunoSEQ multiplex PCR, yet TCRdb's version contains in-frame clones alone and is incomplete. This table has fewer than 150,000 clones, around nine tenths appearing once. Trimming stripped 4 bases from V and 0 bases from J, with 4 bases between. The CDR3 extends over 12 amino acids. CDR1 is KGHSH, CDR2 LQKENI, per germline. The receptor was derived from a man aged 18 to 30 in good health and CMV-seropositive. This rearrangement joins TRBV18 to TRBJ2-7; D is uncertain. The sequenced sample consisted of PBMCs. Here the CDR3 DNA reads TGTGCCAGCTCACTATCCTCCTACGAGCAGTACTTC. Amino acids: CASSLSSYEQYF.